These T cell receptor beta chains were read from a single sample in a study of CD8 T cells in ankylosing spondylitis. MiXCR, run by TCRdb on the 5' RACE reads, gives a single entry per CDR3 protein. The table shows hundreds of thousands of distinct CDR3 sequences, with 20% to 30% occurring only once. Input material: blood, either unsorted or a sorted T cell fraction (not recorded which). Receptor source: a male donor with ankylosing spondylitis or in good health (not recorded which). Both conserved end residues are part of each CDR3. Each record gives: clone size, J gene, V gene, D gene, CDR3 DNA, CDR3 protein. The D gene is left open where the match is weak. Clone size is given for some rows only: seen once, a few or many times, or a class if the clone is expanded.

>.|TRBJ1-1|TRBV6-2/TRBV6-3|.
TGTGCCAGCAGTTATCGGTTCACATACACTGAAGCTTTCTTT
CASSYRFTYTEAFF
>.|TRBJ2-2|TRBV12-3/TRBV12-4|.
TGTGCCAGCAAGATAGATGGGACCACCGGGGAGCTGTTTTTT
CASKIDGTTGELFF
>.|TRBJ2-3|TRBV6-1|.
TGTGCCAGCAATCCACTGCGGGGGCGGTTCACAGATACGCAGTATTTT
CASNPLRGRFTDTQYF
>many|TRBJ2-1|TRBV12-3/TRBV12-4|TRBD2
TGTGCCAGCAGCCTGGGACTAGCGGGACTCAATGAGCAGTTCTTC
CASSLGLAGLNEQFF
>many|TRBJ2-7|TRBV25-1|.
TGTGCCAGCAGTGCTTCAGCTAGCTCCTACGAGCAGTACTTC
CASSASASSYEQYF
>.|TRBJ2-3|TRBV18|.
TGTGCCTGCTCACCCGTATTATCCGGCAGGGGCGATACGCAGTATTTT
CACSPVLSGRGDTQYF
>.|TRBJ2-3|TRBV7-9|.
TGTGCCAGCAAGAATCCGGGACAAATATCAAGCACAGATACGCAGTATTTT
CASKNPGQISSTDTQYF
>many|TRBJ2-1|TRBV9|TRBD1
TGTGCCAGCAGCGGGGACAGGGTCGGTTACAATGAGCAGTTCTTC
CASSGDRVGYNEQFF
>.|TRBJ2-2|TRBV5-1|TRBD1
TGCGCCAGCAGCGGACGGACAGGGGGAATCGGGGAGCTGTTTTTT
CASSGRTGGIGELFF
>many|TRBJ2-1|TRBV5-1|.
TGCGCCAGCAGCTTATTCCCCGGGACTTCCCCGAGCTCCTACAATGAGCAGTTCTTC
CASSLFPGTSPSSYNEQFF
>.|TRBJ1-1|TRBV10-3|TRBD1
TGTGCCATCAGTGGGGGGGACAGGGGGGGCTTAATGAACACTGAAGCTTTCTTT
CAISGGDRGGLMNTEAFF
>many|TRBJ2-1|TRBV12-3/TRBV12-4|TRBD1
TGTGCCAGCACCCAAACAGGGGGCGCCTACAATGAGCAGTTCTTC
CASTQTGGAYNEQFF
>many|TRBJ2-3|TRBV29-1|.
TGCAGCGTTGAGGGGAGGCCGGCGACAGATACGCAGTATTTT
CSVEGRPATDTQYF
>few|TRBJ1-5|TRBV20-1|.
TGCAGTGCTAGTAAACAGGGTGTGAATCAGCCCCAGCATTTT
CSASKQGVNQPQHF
>.|TRBJ2-1|TRBV7-6|TRBD2
TGTGCCAGCAGCTCCAGGACTAGCGCTAACAATGAGCAGTTCTTC
CASSSRTSANNEQFF
>.|TRBJ2-4|TRBV5-5|.
TGTGCCAGCAGCTTGCTGGGACGCCAGGCCAAAAACATTCAGTACTTC
CASSLLGRQAKNIQYF
>many|TRBJ2-5|TRBV27|.
TGTGCCAGCAGTTCAGGGGACACAAAAGGGGAGACCCAGTACTTC
CASSSGDTKGETQYF
>few|TRBJ1-2|TRBV12-3/TRBV12-4|.
TGTGCCAGCAGTCCGGCGGGGGACTATGGCTACACCTTC
CASSPAGDYGYTF
>.|TRBJ2-3|TRBV12-3/TRBV12-4|TRBD1
TGTGCCAGCAGTCCTCCCCGGACAGGGCCAGATACGCAGTATTTT
CASSPPRTGPDTQYF
>.|TRBJ2-6|TRBV5-1|.
TGCGCCAGCAGCTTGGTGCGTGGGGCCAACGTCCTGACTTTC
CASSLVRGANVLTF
>many|TRBJ2-7|TRBV11-2|.
TGTGCCAGCAGCTACGGACTTTCCTACGAGCAGTACTTC
CASSYGLSYEQYF
>few|TRBJ2-1|TRBV5-6|TRBD2
TGTGCCAGCAGCTTAAAGGCGGGAGAGATGAGCTCCTACAATGAGCAGTTCTTC
CASSLKAGEMSSYNEQFF
>.|TRBJ2-1|TRBV20-1|.
TGCAGTGCCGCCGCGGACAGATACAATGAGCAGTTCTTC
CSAAADRYNEQFF
>many|TRBJ1-1|TRBV11-2|.
TGTGCCAGCAGCCCAGCCTCGAACACTGAAGCTTTCTTT
CASSPASNTEAFF
>many|TRBJ2-1|TRBV15|.
TGTGCCACCAGCAGAGATCGGCCGGGAGTTGTGGATGAGCAGTTCTTC
CATSRDRPGVVDEQFF
>few|TRBJ2-7|TRBV12-3/TRBV12-4|TRBD2
TGTGCCAGCAGTGTACCGGGACTAGGATCCTACGAGCAGTACTTC
CASSVPGLGSYEQYF
>many|TRBJ2-1|TRBV6-5|TRBD1
TGTGCCAGCAGTTACGACGGACAGGGTAGGGTCAATGAGCAGTTCTTC
CASSYDGQGRVNEQFF
>few|TRBJ2-1|TRBV20-1|.
TGCAGTGCCAACGGGGCTGCGGTTGAGCAGTTCTTC
CSANGAAVEQFF
>.|TRBJ2-2|TRBV5-1|.
TGCGCCAGCAGCCCGAATTCGTGGAACACCGGGGAGCTGTTTTTT
CASSPNSWNTGELFF
>.|TRBJ2-1|TRBV20-1|.
TGCAGTGCTAAGGGGGGGGGAACCTACAATGAGCAGTTCTTC
CSAKGGGTYNEQFF
>.|TRBJ2-1|TRBV20-1|TRBD2
TGCAGTGCTACCAGCGGGAGACCGGGTAATGAGCAGTTCTTC
CSATSGRPGNEQFF
>.|TRBJ1-1|TRBV19|.
TGTGCCAGCGAACAGAACTCTGAAGCTTTCTTT
CASEQNSEAFF
>.|TRBJ1-2|TRBV5-1|.
TGCGCCAGCAGCTTGGACGGGACGGGTGGCTACACCTTC
CASSLDGTGGYTF
>few|TRBJ2-7|TRBV20-1|.
TGCAGTGCTAGCGGAAGGGACGAGCAGTACTTC
CSASGRDEQYF
>many|TRBJ2-3|TRBV5-1|TRBD2
TGCGCCAGCAGCCCAGCGGGAGGGCTCACAGATACGCAGTATTTT
CASSPAGGLTDTQYF
>.|TRBJ2-1|TRBV24-1|.
TGTGCCACCAGTACCCCCAATCCTCTAAACTACAATGAGCAGTTCTTC
CATSTPNPLNYNEQFF
>many|TRBJ2-6|TRBV5-1|.
TGCGCCAGCAATCCGGACTCTGGGGCCAACGTCCTGACTTTC
CASNPDSGANVLTF
>many|TRBJ2-4|TRBV5-5|TRBD2
TGTGCCAGCAGCAGGGCTAGCGGGAATTTGGGCAAAAACATTCAGTACTTC
CASSRASGNLGKNIQYF
>few|TRBJ1-2|TRBV20-1|.
TGCAGTGCTAGAGATCGCGGCACAAACTATGGCTACACCTTC
CSARDRGTNYGYTF
>many|TRBJ1-3|TRBV5-6|.
TGTGCCAGCAGCTTGGCCGGCCCGGGCTCTGGAAACACCATATATTTT
CASSLAGPGSGNTIYF
>few|TRBJ1-1|TRBV20-1|TRBD1
TGCAGTGCGGTTCAAAGGGGGCCAAAAACTGAAGCTTTCTTT
CSAVQRGPKTEAFF
>few|TRBJ2-5|TRBV4-3|TRBD1
TGCGCCAGCAGCCAATCCAACGCGGTTGCAGGGGGATTGAGAGAGACCCAGTACTTC
CASSQSNAVAGGLRETQYF
>few|TRBJ1-1|TRBV20-1|.
TGCAGTGCTAGAACGGCAGGGGTCACTGAAGCTTTCTTT
CSARTAGVTEAFF
>many|TRBJ2-1|TRBV5-5|.
TGTGCCAGCAGCTTGACGCTTGCGGGATCCTACAATGAGCAGTTCTTC
CASSLTLAGSYNEQFF
>once|TRBJ2-1|TRBV5-1|.
TGCGCCAGCAGCTTGTCACCGGGAGCGGACAATGAGCAGTTCTTC
CASSLSPGADNEQFF
>few|TRBJ2-1|TRBV6-5|TRBD2
TGTGCCAGCAGTTACTCGGCCGGGACTAGCGGGAGACGGAATGAGCAGTTCTTC
CASSYSAGTSGRRNEQFF